This paragraph reports one TCR beta chain. The clone's antigen remains unknown. There are no base qualities to consult, and no much larger clone falls within one base. The library came from multiplex PCR. Reads for this sample came from an Illumina HiSeq 4000. CDR3 regions were amplified by Arm-PCR with iRepertoire HTBI primers to construct TCR beta libraries. Before sequencing, the PCR products underwent gel purification. Regarding the original processing steps: Gene usage analysis of CDR3 amino acid clonotypes used the 50 to 70 TRBV and 14 TRBJ segments found across samples. COPE and FqMerger were used to merge filtered high-quality paired reads into contigs. BLAST was used to align contigs to the IMGT TRBV, TRBD and TRBJ reference genes, and CDR3 was defined following IMGT. Any clonotype with a frequency above 0.1% was counted as a highly expanded clone. Repertoire diversity was measured by Shannon entropy, and V-J evenness by the Gini coefficient. Clonotypes shared by more than one individual were considered public. TCRdb reanalyzed the raw reads on its own, using fastp at Q25 for trimming and MiXCR for clone calling, and kept in-frame beta chains. Duplicate CDR3 protein sequences are folded into a single record with the most common DNA and genes. The V and J calls come from TCRdb's annotation, not from the publication. The sample table holds approximately 690,000 distinct CDR3 sequences, of which around 30% were seen once. The top ten hold about two fifths of the sample.

The data stem from a study of regulatory T cells in long-lasting Graves disease (TCRdb year 2021). Background for the entire study: Persistent Graves' disease was defined as antithyroid drug treatment for over 5 years with persistently positive TSH receptor autoantibodies. A total of about 33 samples underwent TCR sequencing: around 13 from persistent and approximately 20 from newly diagnosed Graves' disease patients. The study took place in China and was registered as a clinical trial. Patients with persistent Graves' disease were compared with patients with newly diagnosed Graves' disease using TCR sequencing and RNA sequencing of peripheral blood. Persistent Graves' disease patients in the clinical cohort had taken antithyroid drugs for roughly ten years on average. General findings and caveats noted by the study authors: A larger number of public clonotypes was shared among persistent patients (approximately 3,000) than among newly diagnosed patients (roughly 970). Because the primary lesion, thyroid tissue, could not be accessed, the study looked at peripheral blood alone. The authors acknowledged the small sample size as a limitation that may reduce accuracy. Preferential use of TRBV28, TRBJ1-2 and TRBJ2-5 was observed in persistent disease, whereas TRBV20-1 and TRBJ2-1 were favored in newly diagnosed disease. Sequencing and analysis were restricted to the TCR beta chain. Lower TCR Shannon entropy and fewer highly expanded clones were observed in persistent Graves' disease patients than in newly diagnosed patients, which suggested clonal expansion.

Taken with the paper, the label for time point translates to: persistent/refractory GD, antithyroid drugs over 5 years with positive TRAb. For both TCR sequencing and RNA sequencing, RNA was extracted from PBMCs in TRIzol. The diagnosis of Graves' disease was made according to American Thyroid Association guidelines. Recruitment of patients was carried out at an endocrinology department in Xi'an, China. Each patient gave 8.5 to 9.5 milliliters of peripheral blood, collected in an EDTA anticoagulant tube. Ficoll Paque Plus density gradient separation was used to isolate PBMCs, and no further T cell sorting was performed. An Agilent 2100 Bioanalyzer and agarose gel were used to assess RNA quality, and a NanoDrop 2000 was used to measure RNA concentration. The CDR3, cysteine through phenylalanine, is 15 amino acids long. The retained sequence is limited to the CDR3, 45 bases, with the frame set at the first base. Trimming removed 5 bases from V and 0 bases from J, leaving 10 bases between the germline ends. CDR1 SNHLY and CDR2 FYNNEI were looked up in the germline V gene.

The specimen comprised peripheral blood mononuclear cells (PBMCs), sampled when the disease was refractory, from a patient treated with antithyroid drugs. In this chain, TRBV2 is recombined with TRBJ1-4, with a tentative D gene TRBD1 over 5 matching bases. The TCR was taken from a female donor with Graves disease. The nucleotide sequence reads as follows: TGTGCCAGCAGTTACAGGCTTGCAACTAATGAAAAACTGTTTTTT. Translated, this is CASSYRLATNEKLFF. Joined to the reference TRBV2 and TRBJ1-4 proteins, this CDR3 gives the full variable domain: EPEVTQTPSHQVTQMGQEVILRCVPISNHLYFYWYRQILGQKVEFLVSFYNNEISEKSEIFDDQFSVERPDGSNFTLKIRSTKLEDSAMYFCASSYRLATNEKLFFGSGTQLSVL.